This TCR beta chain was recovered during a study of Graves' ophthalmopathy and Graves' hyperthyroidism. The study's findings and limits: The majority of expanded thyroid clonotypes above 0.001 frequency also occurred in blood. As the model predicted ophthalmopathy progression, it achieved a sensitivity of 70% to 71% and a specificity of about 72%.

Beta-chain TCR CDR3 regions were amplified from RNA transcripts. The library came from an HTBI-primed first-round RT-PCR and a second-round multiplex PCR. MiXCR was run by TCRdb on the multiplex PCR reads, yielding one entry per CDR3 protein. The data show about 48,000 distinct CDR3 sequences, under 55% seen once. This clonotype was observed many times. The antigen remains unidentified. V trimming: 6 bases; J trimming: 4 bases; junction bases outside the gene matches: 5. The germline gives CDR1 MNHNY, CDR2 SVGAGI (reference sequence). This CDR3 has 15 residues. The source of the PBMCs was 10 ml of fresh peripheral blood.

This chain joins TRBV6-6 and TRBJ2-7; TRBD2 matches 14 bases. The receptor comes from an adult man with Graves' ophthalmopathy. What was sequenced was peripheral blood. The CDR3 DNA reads TGTGCCAGCAGCCAGGGACTAGCGGGAGCGTACGAGCAGTACTTC. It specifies CASSQGLAGAYEQYF.